The entry below describes one TCR beta chain. Losses at the gene ends were 5 bases for V and 2 bases for J; bases not matched to a gene: 0. The CDR3 length is 13 residues. CDR1 is MDHEN and CDR2 is SYDVKM in the germline V gene. This specimen comes from a study of blood T cell repertoires in COVID-19. Participants were placed into cohorts based on the clinical history they reported. Study processing details: Amplified reference gene primers provided the basis for estimating nucleated cell counts. Method: immunoSEQ multiplex PCR; TCRdb's copy keeps in-frame clones and lacks some. Clone size and the V and J calls come from that table; the DNA yielded D and trimming. This sample yields approximately 200,000 clones, of which roughly 84% are seen a single time; 7% to 7.5% belongs to the top ten.

The genes are TRBV28 and TRBJ1-3, with 7 positions matching TRBD1. Sequencing used PBMCs or T cells enriched from blood (not recorded which). The TCR originated in a man aged 25 to 45 in a cohort exposed to, infected with or recovered from COVID-19 (not recorded which). Written as DNA, the CDR3 is TGTGCCAGCAGTAGGGGGCCTGGAAACACCATATATTTT. It yields the protein CASSRGPGNTIYF. Combining the CDR3 with reference TRBV28 and TRBJ1-3 gives the whole variable domain DVKVTQSSRYLVKRTGEKVFLECVQDMDHENMFWYRQDPGLGLRLIYFSYDVKMKEKGDIPEGYSVSREKKERFSLILESASTNQTSMYLCASSRGPGNTIYFGEGSWLTVV.